This T cell receptor beta chain derives from a study of PD-1 blockade in classical Hodgkin lymphoma. General study points: The repertoire differences lack a defined cause, possibly disease activity or prior therapy. Patients were excluded if nivolumab began under 1 year after ASCT (the autologous transplant).

CDR3 length: 17 amino acids. Deletions cut 3 bases from V and 1 base from J, with 16 bases between. Germline CDR1 and CDR2: LNHDA and SQIVND (reference sequence). Time point noted: cycle 4 day 1 (C4D1), after more than five weeks of nivolumab. In every patient, relapse followed autologous stem cell transplantation, while exposure to brentuximab vedotin differed. CD8+ T cells were isolated from thawed PBMCs by magnetic negative selection. Libraries were prepared by immunoSEQ multiplex PCR; TCRdb keeps only in-frame clonotypes and omits some of them. The data hold fewer than 7,500 clones, with around 64% observed a single time. By share of the sample, this clone is medium-sized (0.01 to 0.1%). Antigen unknown.

Material: CD8+ T cells from blood, obtained before the fourth cycle of nivolumab. The sequence was collected from a human donor with classical Hodgkin lymphoma. The chain is built from TRBV19 and TRBJ2-1; D call uncertain. For the CDR3, the DNA is TGTGCCAGTAGTATTCCCAGTCATCGGCCGTCCTACAATGAGCAGTTCTTC. Its translation: CASSIPSHRPSYNEQFF.